Described below is a single T cell receptor (beta chain) sequence and its context. Its cognate antigen is unknown. TCRdb ran MiXCR on the reads and lists one entry per CDR3 protein. The sample has tens of thousands of distinct CDR3 sequences, around 21% seen once. This entry is derived from a study of T cell repertoires in cytomegalovirus infection. Turning to the study itself: Selected CMV epitopes included recently identified HLA-C-restricted ones as well as well-studied HLA-B-restricted ones. Indications came from public TCR beta signatures; they pointed to CMV infection and to a matching HLA type. Study-wide findings and caveats: HLA-C-restricted, CMV-specific TCR beta clonotypes were dominant ex vivo. Totalled public TCR beta family frequency picked out people who carried CMV plus the relevant HLA.

The V end was cut by 5 bases, the J end by 0 bases, with 11 bases between. This CDR3 has 14 amino acids. This chain connects TRBV12-3 or TRBV12-4 to TRBJ2-7; maybe TRBD2 (6 bases). The source was CD8+ T cells from cultured PBMCs, collected from culture after CMV antigen stimulation. This TCR was recovered from a human donor in good health (CMV status not recorded). Some clones in this sample may be carry-over from other donors' samples. The CDR3 protein is CASSHQTSSYEQYF. The DNA of the CDR3 is TGTGCCAGCAGTCATCAGACTAGCTCCTACGAGCAGTACTTC.